Sequencing of this T cell receptor (beta chain) was carried out in a study of OX40 agonist ivuxolimab in advanced cancers. Study overall: Age averaged around 58 years (range roughly 23 to 79), and 82.7% were male. Enrollees could have had prior anti-PD-1, anti-PD-L1 or anti-CTLA-4 therapy, which 40% to 45% had received.

This table comes from immunoSEQ multiplex PCR, and its TCRdb copy is limited to in-frame clones, with some not included. The top ten clones hold roughly 25% of a sample with approximately 6,900 clones, around three quarters of them seen once. Study-level points and caveats: The CD4+ and CD8+ T cells in the blood had expanded clonally by week 6 at 0.1 to 3.0 mg/kg.

J lost 5 bases, V lost 2 bases, and 7 bases had no gene match. The CDR3 length is 14 residues. CDR1 GTSNPN and CDR2 SVGIG come from the germline V gene (reference sequence). Remarks on this clone: Antigen specificity is unknown.

The clonotype originates from an adult with an advanced solid tumor such as melanoma, head and neck, liver or kidney cancer. The chain uses TRBV30 and TRBJ2-3; TRBD2 matches 7 bases. This specimen was CD4+ or CD8+ T cells sorted from blood, taken in a trial of the OX40 agonist ivuxolimab. The CDR3: CAWSFGGGGDTQYF. The DNA for the CDR3 is TGTGCCTGGAGTTTTGGCGGGGGTGGAGATACGCAGTATTTT.